The entry below gives a single TCR beta chain sequence along with its context. Its antigen remains unknown. Assay used: immunoSEQ multiplex PCR; TCRdb lists only in-frame clones, some missing. Of fewer than 110,000 clones in the sample, 80% to 95% were seen once. These data originate in a study of siplizumab effects on memory and regulatory T cells. Study observations and caveats: Poor capture below about 10^-5 frequency left most alloreactive clones unmapped to unstimulated subsets.

Unmatched junction bases numbered 12, after V lost 6 bases and J lost 5 bases. The CDR3 runs 16 residues. The germline CDR1 and CDR2 sequences are MDHEN and SYDVKM. The sequenced sample was non-Treg CD4+ T cells sorted from blood. V usage is TRBV28 and J usage is TRBJ1-5, with 8 nucleotides matching TRBD1. This sequence was found in a human donor in good health. CDR3 in DNA: TGTGCCAGCAGCCCAGCCGACAGGGGCTGGGATCAGCCCCAGCATTTT. This translates into CASSPADRGWDQPQHF.